A single sample gave rise to the 19 T cell receptor beta chains below, sequenced in a study of OX40 agonist ivuxolimab in advanced cancers. Profiled with immunoSEQ multiplex PCR; TCRdb holds only in-frame clones, not every one. The sample contains around 58,000 clones, 84% of which appear only once. The starting material was CD4+ or CD8+ T cells sorted from blood, obtained in a trial of the OX40 agonist ivuxolimab. These receptors were obtained from an adult with an advanced solid tumor such as melanoma, head and neck, liver or kidney cancer.

The chain couples TRBV6-1 to TRBJ2-7, with 8 nucleotides matching TRBD2. Germline V CDR1 and CDR2: MNHNS, SASEGT. V trimming: 6 bases; J trimming: 0 bases; junction bases outside the gene matches: 7. This CDR3 spans 15 amino acids. The CDR3 reads CASRALAAFSYEQYF. The CDR3 region has the DNA TGTGCCAGCAGAGCACTAGCGGCATTCTCCTACGAGCAGTACTTC.

The V call is TRBV7-9, the J call TRBJ2-1; 11 nucleotides match TRBD2. The CDR3 has 19 amino acids. The V gene's germline CDR1 is SEHNR and CDR2 FQNEAQ (reference sequence). After removal of 1 base from V and 0 bases from J, the junction contained 8 bases not matched to a gene. CDR3 residues: CASSLVLAGGGSSYNEQFF. The CDR3 region has the DNA TGTGCCAGCAGCTTAGTCCTAGCGGGGGGTGGTAGCTCCTACAATGAGCAGTTCTTC.

This clone was picked up a small number of times. The chain carries TRBV12-5 and TRBJ2-3; no firm D call. V was clipped by 2 bases and J by 0 bases, with 6 bases between them. Germline CDR1 LGHNT, CDR2 FRNRAP. There are 14 residues in the CDR3. Here the CDR3 reads CASGLQASTDTQYF. CDR3 bases: TGTGCTAGTGGTTTGCAAGCTAGCACAGATACGCAGTATTTT.

The chain couples TRBV9 to TRBJ2-3; 7 bases are a match to TRBD2. The CDR3 sequence is 15 residues long. Germline assignment: CDR1 SGDLS and CDR2 YYNGEE. The J segment lost 7 bases and the V segment lost 0 bases, leaving 8 bases of the junction unmatched. The CDR3 sequence: CASSVAGGYENTQYF. CDR3 coding DNA: TGTGCCAGCAGCGTAGCGGGAGGATACGAAAATACGCAGTATTTT.

This chain uses TRBV19 with TRBJ1-4; D not resolved. Germline loops: CDR1 LNHDA, CDR2 SQIVND (reference sequence). The V gene lost 0 bases and the J gene lost 7 bases, with 12 bases spanning the gap. CDR3 length: 15 residues. DNA of the CDR3: TGTGCCAGTAGTATAGATCATCGGCTAGTTGAAAAACTGTTTTTT. Protein sequence: CASSIDHRLVEKLFF.

V gene TRBV9 combines with J gene TRBJ1-4; D might be TRBD1 (6 bases). CDR3 length equals 15 residues. Trimming removed 3 bases at V and 7 bases at J, with 16 bases between. Per germline, CDR1 SGDLS and CDR2 YYNGEE. CDR3 loop: CASSAVGQFGEKLFF. The CDR3 region has the DNA TGTGCCAGCAGCGCAGTTGGACAGTTCGGTGAAAAACTGTTTTTT.

The rearrangement links TRBV7-6 to TRBJ1-1; D not certain. Germline CDR1 and CDR2: SGHVS and FNYEAQ. V lost 1 base, J lost 3 bases, and 6 bases lay in between. The CDR3 sequence is 13 residues long. CDR3 DNA sequence: TGTGCCAGCAGCTTAGGACCAGACACTGAAGCTTTCTTT. It codes for CASSLGPDTEAFF.

The chain joins TRBV5-1 to TRBJ2-7; D gene uncertain. The ends were cut back, 0 bases at V and 0 bases at J, with 7 bases in the middle. The V gene's germline CDR1 is SGHRS and CDR2 YFSETQ. The CDR3 is 14 amino acids. The CDR3 nucleotides read TGCGCCAGCAGCTTGGGCCAGAACTCCTACGAGCAGTACTTC. Its protein product is CASSLGQNSYEQYF. Based on the CDR3 plus reference TRBV5-1 and TRBJ2-7, the full variable domain is KAGVTQTPRYLIKTRGQQVTLSCSPISGHRSVSWYQQTPGQGLQFLFEYFSETQRNKGNFPGRFSGRQFSNSRSEMNVSTLELGDSALYLCASSLGQNSYEQYFGPGTRLTVT.

This chain uses TRBV15 with TRBJ2-5, with D possibly being TRBD2 (6 bases). Germline lookup yields CDR1 LNHNV and CDR2 YYDKDF (reference sequence). Trimming pared 3 bases from V and 5 bases from J, leaving 10 bases between. This CDR3 spans 13 amino acids. This CDR3 reads CATSRAGRETQYF. CDR3 DNA sequence: TGTGCCACCAGCAGGGCAGGGAGGGAGACCCAGTACTTC.

The J gene is TRBJ2-5, the V gene TRBV19, with D possibly TRBD2 on 5 matching bases. Germline-derived CDR1 and CDR2 are LNHDA and SQIVND (reference sequence). V dropped 8 bases and J dropped 5 bases, with 18 bases sitting between them. The CDR3 runs to 14 residues. For the CDR3, the DNA is TGTGCCAGTGCTCCCCAAGTGGGGAGCGAGACCCAGTACTTC. Its protein product is CASAPQVGSETQYF.

This sequence joins TRBV6-5 and TRBJ2-2; D unclear. Trimming stripped 2 bases from V and 5 bases from J, with 6 bases between. The CDR3 spans 13 residues. Germline loops: CDR1 MNHEY, CDR2 SVGAGI. The CDR3 here is CASSYKETGELFF. In DNA, the CDR3 is TGTGCCAGCAGTTACAAGGAGACCGGGGAGCTGTTTTTT.

This clone was seen only once. The chain links TRBV19 to TRBJ1-5; the D gene is possibly TRBD1 (5 bases). Germline CDR1 and CDR2: LNHDA and SQIVND (reference sequence). Trimming removed 5 bases from V and 2 bases from J, with 10 bases in between. The CDR3 runs to 14 residues. The CDR3 sequence is CASSPRVRNQPQHF. As DNA, the CDR3 is TGTGCCAGTAGTCCCAGGGTACGCAATCAGCCCCAGCATTTT.

This clone has a single count. The genes are TRBV2 and TRBJ2-7, with 7 bases lining up with TRBD1. Germline CDR1 and CDR2: SNHLY and FYNNEI. This CDR3 region has 15 residues. J gave up 1 base and V 6 bases, and 9 bases lay outside the gene matches. For the CDR3, the DNA is TGTGCCAGCAGGGAGACAGGGCCCTCTTCCTACGAGCAGTACTTC. This codes for CASRETGPSSYEQYF.

The chain employs TRBV30 and TRBJ1-1; D gene uncertain. V was pared by 2 bases and J by 2 bases, with 9 bases between. From germline, CDR1 is GTSNPN and CDR2 SVGIG (reference sequence). The CDR3 runs 13 residues. The CDR3 here is CAWSRQRNTEAFF. The CDR3, as DNA: TGTGCCTGGAGTCGTCAGAGAAACACTGAAGCTTTCTTT.

The V call is TRBV5-4, the J call TRBJ1-2, with no clear D. V lost 0 bases to trimming and J lost 4 bases, with 13 bases between them. This CDR3 has 15 residues. Germline loops: CDR1 SGHNT, CDR2 YYREEE (reference sequence). CDR3 amino acids: CASSLGLPVGYGYTF. The CDR3, as DNA: TGTGCCAGCAGCTTGGGACTGCCGGTAGGCTATGGCTACACCTTC.

V is TRBV7-9 and J is TRBJ1-1; D remains ambiguous. The length of the CDR3 is 14 residues. Germline V gene data show CDR1 as SEHNR and CDR2 as FQNEAQ (reference sequence). V dropped 5 bases and J dropped 4 bases, with 14 bases sitting between them. CDR3: CASSRAGGSTEAFF. Here the CDR3 DNA reads TGTGCCAGCAGCCGGGCAGGAGGAAGCACTGAAGCTTTCTTT.

For the CDR3, the DNA is TGCGCCAGCAGCTTGAACCACCTTGAAGCTTTCTTT. Translated, it gives CASSLNHLEAFF. The J gene is TRBJ1-1, the V gene TRBV5-1; D gene ambiguous. Looked up from germline, CDR1 is SGHRS and CDR2 is YFSETQ. This CDR3 comprises 12 residues. V was clipped by 1 base and J by 7 bases, with 8 bases between them.

About this clone itself: Different DNA sequences within this sample yield the same CDR3. This rearrangement joins TRBV5-1 to TRBJ2-5; 9 bases fit TRBD2. The germline gives CDR1 SGHRS, CDR2 YFSETQ. This CDR3 region has 16 residues. With V trimmed by 5 bases and J by 2 bases, 10 bases remained unmatched. The CDR3 DNA reads TGCGCCAGCAGGGGGCTTGGCGGGGGGGAGCAAGAGACCCAGTACTTC. The encoded protein is CASRGLGGGEQETQYF.

This chain uses TRBV2 with TRBJ1-5, with TRBD1 as a possible D gene (6 bases). Trimming pared 6 bases from V and 3 bases from J, leaving 15 bases between. There are 15 residues in the CDR3. The germline CDR1 and CDR2 sequences are SNHLY and FYNNEI. CDR3 protein: CASRANSGVNQPQHF. The CDR3 DNA is TGTGCCAGCAGAGCCAATTCAGGGGTCAATCAGCCCCAGCATTTT.